Listed here are 23 T cell receptor beta chains from one sample, sequenced in a study of post-analysis software for immune sequencing data (dated by TCRdb to between 2014 and 2017). Antigens of these TCRs are unknown. The paper as a whole reports these results and caveats: Patients showed significantly higher frequencies than controls for a handful of TRBV segments, among them TRBV5-6, TRBV5-1 and TRBV20-1.

Receptors were amplified or captured by PCR. TCRdb records Illumina HiSeq 2500 as the sequencer. To reduce PCR and sequencing biases, unique molecular identifiers were incorporated into the TCR beta cDNA libraries. TCRdb reran the public reads through fastp at Q25 and MiXCR, keeping productive beta chains. Each entry is one CDR3 protein sequence, shown with its most common DNA and genes. The table for this sample lists fewer than 850,000 distinct CDR3 sequences; roughly 27% of them were counted only once. The ten largest clones represent about 0.5% of the sample. Input material: blood. The source of these receptors is a girl between 5 and 17 years old with multiple sclerosis.

In this sample, this clonotype turned up a few times. V is TRBV5-4 and J is TRBJ1-1; D is undetermined. The CDR3 loop spans 14 amino acids. Deletions cut 4 bases from V and 0 bases from J, with 10 bases between. Germline loops: CDR1 SGHNT, CDR2 YYREEE (reference sequence). The CDR3 nucleotides read TGTGCCAGCAGCGTCAGGCCCGTGAACACTGAAGCTTTCTTT. Translation gives CASSVRPVNTEAFF.

This chain uses TRBV10-3 with TRBJ2-5; D uncertain. V gave up 0 bases and J gave up 12 bases, with 11 bases separating them. The CDR3 has 12 residues. CDR1 is ENHRY and CDR2 is SYGVKD in the germline V gene. The CDR3 region has the DNA TGTGCCATCAGTGAGTCGAGCGAGAGAGAGTACTTC. Its translation: CAISESSEREYF.

This clonotype has more than one count but fewer than ten. The junction departs from the called germline gene at one end, perhaps through a read error. The chain joins TRBV5-1 to TRBJ2-1; TRBD1 is a possible D gene (6 bases). Germline assignment: CDR1 SGHRS and CDR2 YFSETQ. This CDR3 region has 12 residues. CDR3 nucleotide sequence: TGCGCCGGCAGCCTAGGGGGCAATGAGCAGTTCTTC. Translating it yields CAGSLGGNEQFF.

This clonotype was counted a few times. The genes are TRBV7-2 and TRBJ2-7; TRBD2 might be the D (6 bases). V shed 5 bases and J shed 5 bases, with 22 bases lying between them. This CDR3 is built from 16 residues. Germline assignment: CDR1 SGHTA and CDR2 FQGNSA. In nucleotides, the CDR3 is TGTGCCAGCAGCAAAGAGATGGGGGGAGCCCGAAACGAGCAGTACTTC. Its protein is CASSKEMGGARNEQYF.

The chain couples TRBV12-3 or TRBV12-4 to TRBJ1-1; D possibly corresponds to TRBD1 (5 bases). V was cut by 6 bases and J by 11 bases, with 19 bases left in between. This CDR3 has 13 amino acids. CDR3 DNA sequence: TGTGCCAGCAGAGGGACGCCCGCATTGGGGGCTTTCTTT. Encoded protein: CASRGTPALGAFF.

The chain couples TRBV27 to TRBJ2-7; D is possibly TRBD1 (6 bases). Germline CDR1 reads MNHEY; CDR2 reads SMNVEV (reference sequence). This CDR3 has 14 amino acids. Trimming cost V 8 bases and J 2 bases, with 16 bases left between them. The CDR3, as DNA: TGTGCCAGCGCACAGACAGGAAACGCCTACGAGCAGTACTTC. Protein sequence: CASAQTGNAYEQYF.

This clonotype was observed many times. This rearrangement joins TRBV10-3 to TRBJ2-5, with a possible D match to TRBD1 (5 bases). The CDR3 length is 13 residues. Germline CDR1 ENHRY, CDR2 SYGVKD. V lost 11 bases to trimming and J lost 4 bases, with 17 bases between them. The CDR3 is CAVTPGIRETQYF. The DNA of the CDR3 is TGTGCCGTCACCCCAGGGATCCGAGAGACCCAGTACTTC.

The gene calls are TRBV5-1 and TRBJ1-4; tentative D call: TRBD1 (6 bases). Looked up from germline, CDR1 is SGHRS and CDR2 is YFSETQ. The CDR3 has 17 amino acids. Trimming took 1 base from V and 0 from J, leaving 13 bases between them. The CDR3 bases are TGCGCCAGCAGCTTGCGCCCAGGGGCTGCAACTAATGAAAAACTGTTTTTT. Translating gives CASSLRPGAATNEKLFF.

The V call is TRBV6-1, the J call TRBJ1-2; 8 bases are a match to TRBD1. V was clipped by 1 base and J by 8 bases; unmatched bases: 15. Germline CDR1 and CDR2: MNHNS and SASEGT. This CDR3 has 17 amino acids. The DNA for the CDR3 is TGTGCCAGCAGTGAAGATCGGCCAGGGGGCCGACGTCGGGGCTACACCTTC. Translated, it gives CASSEDRPGGRRRGYTF.

The genes are TRBV20-1 and TRBJ2-7, with D possibly being TRBD1 (5 bases). Deletions cut 6 bases from V and 12 bases from J, with 15 bases between. The CDR3 runs to 10 residues. Per germline, CDR1 DFQATT and CDR2 SNEGSKA (reference sequence). CDR3 DNA: TGCAGTGCAACGTTGGACATTCGGTACTTC. Amino acid sequence: CSATLDIRYF.

J is TRBJ2-3 and V is TRBV5-1; TRBD2 might be the D (6 bases). V was pared by 4 bases and J by 2 bases, with 11 bases between. Germline V gives CDR1 SGHRS, CDR2 YFSETQ. CDR3 length equals 14 residues. As DNA, the CDR3 is TGCGCCAGCAGCGGAGCGGGCCCCACAGATACGCAGTATTTT. Translated, it gives CASSGAGPTDTQYF.

This clonotype was counted only a few times. The chain joins TRBV5-6 to TRBJ2-1; 10 bases fit TRBD1. After removal of 6 bases from V and 9 bases from J, the junction contained 6 bases not matched to a gene. This CDR3 has 13 residues. CDR1 and CDR2 from the germline V gene are SGHDT and YYEEEE. The CDR3 here is CASTRTGGGEQFF. CDR3 sequence (DNA): TGTGCCAGCACCAGGACAGGGGGAGGTGAGCAGTTCTTC.

The rearrangement uses TRBV4-1 and TRBJ1-2, with D possibly matching TRBD1 (6 bases). Trimming removed 4 bases from V and 4 bases from J, with 22 bases in between. The CDR3 spans 17 residues. Germline assignment: CDR1 MGHRA and CDR2 YSYEKL. The CDR3 protein is CASSPKIERQDLYGYTF. CDR3 DNA: TGCGCCAGCAGCCCAAAGATTGAGCGACAGGACCTCTATGGCTACACCTTC.

This clonotype has only a few counts. CDR3: CATSERGRNSPLHF. CDR3 nucleotides: TGTGCCACCAGCGAGCGGGGGCGGAATTCACCCCTCCACTTT. The chain uses TRBV15 and TRBJ1-6, with TRBD1 as a possible D gene (6 bases). Trimming cost V 5 bases and J 7 bases, with 12 bases left between them. The germline V gene has CDR1 LNHNV and CDR2 YYDKDF (reference sequence). The CDR3 spans 14 residues.

This chain uses TRBV10-2 with TRBJ1-5, with TRBD1 as a possible D gene (6 bases). The CDR3 sequence is 17 residues long. The germline V and J ends were trimmed by 1 base and 3 bases, with 16 bases remaining between them. The germline gives CDR1 WSHSY, CDR2 SAAADI. CDR3 nucleotides: TGCGCCAGCAGTGAGTTCCCAGGGGCTCGGAACAATCAGCCCCAGCATTTT. It specifies CASSEFPGARNNQPQHF.

This clonotype has just a few counts. The chain carries TRBV20-1 and TRBJ1-1, with TRBD1 matching 11 bases. Trimming cost V 4 bases and J 7 bases; bases outside gene matches: 2. CDR1 is DFQATT, CDR2 SNEGSKA, per germline (reference sequence). CDR3 size: 12 residues. CDR3 amino acids: CSATDRGHEAFF. CDR3 coding DNA: TGCAGTGCTACGGACAGGGGGCATGAAGCTTTCTTT.

The DNA for the CDR3 is TGTGCCAGCTCACCATCGACGGCGCGGTACTTC. This codes for CASSPSTARYF. The chain joins TRBV18 to TRBJ2-5; no reliable D call. Germline V CDR1 and CDR2: KGHSH, LQKENI. V lost 2 bases to trimming and J lost 13 bases, with 11 bases between them. This CDR3 comprises 11 residues.

The sample holds a few counts of this clonotype. The chain carries TRBV20-1 and TRBJ2-1; D might be TRBD1 or TRBD2, each matching 5 bases. The V gene lost 8 bases and the J gene lost 8 bases, with 25 bases spanning the gap. Germline V CDR1 and CDR2: DFQATT, SNEGSKA (reference sequence). The CDR3 has 15 residues. CDR3 loop: CSPELGSGPRDEQFF. CDR3 coding DNA: TGCAGTCCTGAGTTAGGTTCGGGACCCAGAGATGAGCAGTTCTTC.

This clonotype has only a few counts. The chain uses TRBV20-1 and TRBJ1-5, with TRBD1 matching over 10 bases. Trimming took 1 base from V and 1 from J; bases not matched to a gene: 13. This CDR3 is built from 19 residues. Germline CDR1 reads DFQATT; CDR2 reads SNEGSKA (reference sequence). DNA of the CDR3: TGCAGTGCTAGAGTGACCGGGACAGGGGATCTCATAAGCAATCAGCCCCAGCATTTT. As protein: CSARVTGTGDLISNQPQHF.

The CDR3 nucleotides are TGCAGTGCTACCCCACCGGGACAGCCTCGCGAGCAGTACTTC. Its protein product is CSATPPGQPREQYF. The rearrangement joins TRBV20-1 to TRBJ2-7, with 7 bases identical to TRBD1. Germline CDR1 DFQATT, CDR2 SNEGSKA (reference sequence). CDR3 size: 14 residues. V shed 4 bases and J 6 bases; nucleotides not matched to a gene: 12.

The table lists this clonotype with a few counts. V is TRBV12-3 or TRBV12-4 and J is TRBJ2-5; D may be TRBD1 (6 bases). Trimming left V 5 bases short and J 5 bases short, with 9 bases between. The CDR3 is made up of 12 amino acids. The CDR3 bases are TGTGCCAGCAGTACAGGGTGGGAGACCCAGTACTTC. Amino acid sequence: CASSTGWETQYF.

This clonotype was detected a few times. The V and J genes are TRBV29-1 and TRBJ2-7; weak D call: TRBD2 (5 bases). Between the trimmed V and J ends, which lost 5 bases and 10 bases, there was a span of 27 bases. In germline, CDR1 is SQVTM, CDR2 ANQGSEA. This CDR3 has 15 amino acids. The CDR3 coding sequence is TGCAGCGTTTTCTCCAGAACACACCAATATCCGGGACAGTACTTC. As protein: CSVFSRTHQYPGQYF.

This clonotype has a handful of counts. The gene calls are TRBV29-1 and TRBJ1-1; 9 positions agree with TRBD1. The CDR3 spans 12 residues. Germline-derived CDR1 and CDR2 are SQVTM and ANQGSEA. Germline trimming cut 6 bases from V and 4 bases from J; bases unmatched to any gene: 3. The CDR3 coding sequence is TGCAGCGTCGTGGACAGGGGCACTGAAGCTTTCTTT. It is translated as CSVVDRGTEAFF.